A single sample gave rise to the 32 T cell receptor beta chains below, sequenced in a study of neurological immune-mediated disorders. TCRdb independently ran MiXCR on the 5' RACE reads; one entry per CDR3 protein. The sample holds 84,000 or so distinct CDR3 sequences, 13% seen once. The time point: longitudinal time-point 2. The sequenced sample was PBMCs. The origin of the receptors is a female donor with HTLV-1-associated myelopathy (HAM/TSP).

A word on this clonotype: Just one base apart from a much larger clone, this may be a read error. V is TRBV12-5 and J is TRBJ2-7; 9 bases line up with TRBD1. From germline, CDR1 is LGHNT and CDR2 FRNRAP. This CDR3 comprises 14 residues. V was pared by 5 bases and J by 6 bases, with 8 bases of the junction left unmatched. The CDR3 is CASGLGQGSSEQYF. The CDR3 nucleotides read TGTGCTAGTGGTCTCGGACAGGGGTCCAGCGAGCAGTACTTC.

This clonotype occurred many times. J is TRBJ2-7 and V is TRBV12-3 or TRBV12-4; TRBD2 matches at 7 bases. The CDR3 covers 12 residues. V gave up 4 bases and J gave up 4 bases; unmatched junction bases: 1. The CDR3 DNA reads TGTGCCAGCAGTTGGGGGGGGTACGAGCAGTACTTC. Encoded protein: CASSWGGYEQYF.

This clonotype showed up many times. The V and J genes are TRBV12-3 or TRBV12-4 and TRBJ2-3, with TRBD2 identical over 8 bases. The CDR3 length is 15 residues. The ends lost 1 base at V and 7 bases at J; junction bases unmatched: 7. Written as DNA, the CDR3 is TGTGCCAGCAGTTTAGAGGGACTAGGGGCTTATACGCAGTATTTT. Protein product: CASSLEGLGAYTQYF.

This clonotype was seen ten or more times. The rearrangement joins TRBV5-1 to TRBJ2-7; 9 bases are a match to TRBD1. The CDR3 sequence is 15 residues long. Germline assignment: CDR1 SGHRS and CDR2 YFSETQ. V was pared by 0 bases and J by 2 bases, with 3 bases of the junction left unmatched. The CDR3 nucleotides are TGCGCCAGCAGCTTGGCCGGGACAGGGACCTACGAGCAGTACTTC. This gives the protein CASSLAGTGTYEQYF. Filled out from reference TRBV5-1 and TRBJ2-7, the complete variable domain reads KAGVTQTPRYLIKTRGQQVTLSCSPISGHRSVSWYQQTPGQGLQFLFEYFSETQRNKGNFPGRFSGRQFSNSRSEMNVSTLELGDSALYLCASSLAGTGTYEQYFGPGTRLTVT.

This clonotype was seen at least ten times. This rearrangement joins TRBV12-3 or TRBV12-4 to TRBJ2-1, with D tentatively TRBD2 (5 bases). Trimming shortened V by 3 bases and J by 5 bases, and 20 bases separated the two germline ends. CDR3 length: 17 residues. As DNA, the CDR3 is TGTGCCAGCAGTTTTAGGGCTGGTTCGGGAAATGACAATGAGCAGTTCTTC. Amino acid sequence: CASSFRAGSGNDNEQFF.

This clonotype has ten or more counts. The chain combines TRBV28 with TRBJ2-1; D remains ambiguous. With 3 bases removed from V and 10 bases from J, the gap between germline ends came to 16 bases. There are 14 residues in the CDR3. Germline assignment: CDR1 MDHEN and CDR2 SYDVKM. The CDR3, as DNA: TGTGCCAGCAGTTTTATGGGTTTGGGTTTGGAGCAGTTCTTC. Translating gives CASSFMGLGLEQFF.

The sample holds many counts of this clonotype. The chain combines TRBV20-1 with TRBJ2-5; the match to TRBD1 covers 7 bases. Germline CDR1 is DFQATT and CDR2 is SNEGSKA (reference sequence). V trimming: 5 bases; J trimming: 13 bases; junction bases outside the gene matches: 10. This CDR3 is 11 amino acids long. Here the CDR3 DNA reads TGCAGTGCTTTGCACCGGGACAGTATGTACTTC. Amino acids: CSALHRDSMYF.

This clonotype was seen at least ten times. V gene TRBV20-1 combines with J gene TRBJ2-3; TRBD1 aligns across 10 bases. CDR1 and CDR2 (germline): DFQATT, SNEGSKA (reference sequence). CDR3 size: 15 residues. With 6 bases clipped from V and 0 bases from J, the junction kept 6 bases outside the gene matches. The CDR3 region has the DNA TGCAGTGCCGTGGACAGGGGGACTAGCACAGATACGCAGTATTTT. Its translation is CSAVDRGTSTDTQYF.

This clonotype was detected ten times or more. V gene TRBV7-8 combines with J gene TRBJ1-1; tentative D call: TRBD1 (6 bases). Germline lookup yields CDR1 SGHVS and CDR2 FQNEAQ. V lost 3 bases to trimming and J lost 5 bases, with 10 bases between them. There are 13 residues in the CDR3. CDR3 bases: TGTGCCAGCAGCTTTACAGGGAATACTGAAGCTTTCTTT. It yields the protein CASSFTGNTEAFF.

This clonotype was seen at least ten times. The chain joins TRBV5-1 to TRBJ2-7; D might be TRBD1 or TRBD2, each matching 5 bases. The CDR3 is 14 amino acids. Trimming removed 6 bases at V and 7 bases at J, with 20 bases between. CDR1 is SGHRS and CDR2 is YFSETQ in the germline V gene. CDR3 nucleotide sequence: TGCGCCAGCACCGAGGGGTCAGGTTGGGGTGAGCAGTACTTC. Translated: CASTEGSGWGEQYF.

The sample holds many counts of this clonotype. The CDR3 bases are TGCGCCAGCAGCCCGACACGAGGGGGGTCGAGCTCCTACAATGAGCAGTTCTTC. Translation: CASSPTRGGSSSYNEQFF. This chain connects TRBV5-1 to TRBJ2-1; D may correspond to TRBD1 or TRBD2 (6 bases each). The CDR3 loop spans 18 amino acids. V was shortened by 4 bases and J by 0 bases, with 20 bases between the two germline ends. The V gene's germline CDR1 is SGHRS and CDR2 YFSETQ.

Of note for this clonotype: A much larger clone is a single base away; this may be a read error. The chain employs TRBV5-8 and TRBJ2-3; D remains ambiguous. There are 12 residues in the CDR3. In germline, CDR1 is SGHTS, CDR2 YDEGEE. The CDR3 bases are TGTGCCAACAGCTTGGACACAGATACGCAGTATTTT. This translates into CANSLDTDTQYF. Variable domain in full (rest from reference TRBV5-8 and TRBJ2-3): EAGVTQSPTHLIKTRGQQATLRCSPISGHTSVYWYQQALGLGLQFLLWYDEGEERNRGNFPPRFSGRQFPNYSSELNVNALELEDSALYLCANSLDTDTQYFGPGTRLTVL.

Many counts were recorded for this clonotype. The chain combines TRBV5-1 with TRBJ2-5, with D perhaps being TRBD1 or TRBD2 (6 bases each). Germline V gene lookup returns CDR1 SGHRS and CDR2 YFSETQ. The CDR3 spans 13 residues. Trimming took 3 bases from V and 5 from J, leaving 11 bases between them. DNA for the CDR3: TGCGCCAGCAGCTCGGGGGCTGGGGAGACCCAGTACTTC. Protein sequence: CASSSGAGETQYF.

In this sample, this clonotype turned up many times. This chain links TRBV2 with TRBJ1-5; TRBD1 matches at 9 bases. There are 14 residues in the CDR3. The germline V gene has CDR1 SNHLY and CDR2 FYNNEI. Germline trimming cut 5 bases from V and 4 bases from J; bases unmatched to any gene: 3. The CDR3 protein is CASSPDRGNQPQHF. CDR3 bases: TGTGCCAGCAGTCCGGACAGGGGAAATCAGCCCCAGCATTTT.

A note on this clonotype: Possible read error: a much larger clone is one base away. The gene calls are TRBV7-2 and TRBJ2-5; 12 bases map to TRBD2. This CDR3 has 19 amino acids. V lost 0 bases and J lost 1; bases outside the gene matches: 9. Germline loops: CDR1 SGHTA, CDR2 FQGNSA. The CDR3 reads CASSLAELAGGPPQETQYF. DNA for the CDR3: TGTGCCAGCAGCTTAGCCGAACTAGCGGGGGGCCCACCCCAAGAGACCCAGTACTTC.

This clonotype was found a few times. The chain has TRBV28 and TRBJ2-4; 7 nucleotides line up with TRBD1. V was pared by 5 bases and J by 0 bases, with 7 bases of the junction left unmatched. Germline V gives CDR1 MDHEN, CDR2 SYDVKM. The CDR3 has 16 amino acids. CDR3 coding DNA: TGTGCCAGCAGTCCCGGACAGGCTAAAGCCAAAAACATTCAGTACTTC. This sequence encodes CASSPGQAKAKNIQYF.

This clonotype was seen at least ten times. Here the CDR3 DNA reads TGCGGGACAGGGGGCGATGGCTACACCTTC. Protein: CGTGGDGYTF. The chain links TRBV20-1 to TRBJ1-2; 12 bases fit TRBD1. Germline CDR1 DFQATT, CDR2 SNEGSKA (reference sequence). This CDR3 contains 10 residues.

The genes are TRBV20-1 and TRBJ2-7; weak D call: TRBD1 (6 bases). The CDR3 is 14 residues long. CDR1 is DFQATT, CDR2 SNEGSKA, per germline (reference sequence). V was cut by 4 bases and J by 2 bases, with 15 bases left in between. The CDR3 coding sequence is TGCAGTGCTAACCCCGGGACAAGCACCTACGAGCAGTACTTC. Encoded protein: CSANPGTSTYEQYF.

This clonotype was seen many times. The chain links TRBV5-6 to TRBJ2-7, with D perhaps matching TRBD2 (6 bases). This CDR3 has 15 amino acids. The V and J ends lost 1 base and 0 bases respectively, with 11 bases between them. Germline V lookup: CDR1 SGHDT, CDR2 YYEEEE. The CDR3 is CASSLPAGSSYEQYF. The CDR3 nucleotides read TGTGCCAGCAGCTTGCCTGCGGGGAGCTCCTACGAGCAGTACTTC. Based on the CDR3 plus reference TRBV5-6 and TRBJ2-7, the full variable domain is DAGVTQSPTHLIKTRGQQVTLRCSPKSGHDTVSWYQQALGQGPQFIFQYYEEEERQRGNFPDRFSGHQFPNYSSELNVNALLLGDSALYLCASSLPAGSSYEQYFGPGTRLTVT.

This clonotype was observed a handful of times. This chain connects TRBV11-1 to TRBJ2-3; 15 nucleotides agree with TRBD2. V shed 5 bases and J 1 base; nucleotides not matched to a gene: 7. This CDR3 comprises 18 residues. Germline CDR1 SGHAT, CDR2 FQDESV (reference sequence). This chain's CDR3 is CASSLRTSGGAGTDTQYF. CDR3 nucleotides: TGTGCCAGCAGCCTCCGGACTAGCGGGGGGGCCGGCACAGATACGCAGTATTTT.

In its sample, this clonotype was seen many times. V and J are TRBV11-2 and TRBJ1-6; no reliable D call. Germline-derived CDR1 and CDR2 are SGHAT and FQNNGV. The CDR3 extends over 17 amino acids. The V end lost 4 bases, the J end lost 0 bases, and 13 bases lay between the germline ends. The CDR3 sequence is CASSSRTLSSYNSPLHF. The CDR3 DNA is TGTGCCAGCAGCTCGCGGACTTTGAGCTCCTATAATTCACCCCTCCACTTT. Full variable domain (missing parts from reference TRBV11-2 and TRBJ1-6): EAGVAQSPRYKIIEKRQSVAFWCNPISGHATLYWYQQILGQGPKLLIQFQNNGVVDDSQLPKDRFSAERLKGVDSTLKIQPAKLEDSAVYLCASSSRTLSSYNSPLHFGNGTRLTVT.

This clonotype was recorded many times. The chain is built from TRBV12-3 or TRBV12-4 and TRBJ2-2; a weak D match, TRBD2 (7 bases). The CDR3 totals 16 residues. V was cut by 3 bases and J by 3 bases, with 14 bases left in between. For the CDR3, the DNA is TGTGCCAGCAGTTTTCGGGGGGCTACTTACACCGGGGAGCTGTTTTTT. This gives the protein CASSFRGATYTGELFF.

This clonotype has a count of ten or more. The V gene is TRBV7-8, the J gene TRBJ2-3, with TRBD2 identical over 12 bases. The germline CDR1 and CDR2 sequences are SGHVS and FQNEAQ. V was clipped by 1 base and J by 5 bases; unmatched bases: 7. The CDR3 is made up of 17 amino acids. CDR3 in amino acids: CASSLVGGLAGLDTQYF. CDR3 in DNA: TGTGCCAGCAGCTTAGTCGGAGGACTAGCGGGGCTAGATACGCAGTATTTT.

This clonotype was seen ten or more times. This chain uses TRBV28 with TRBJ1-5, with unresolved D. Germline assignment: CDR1 MDHEN and CDR2 SYDVKM. The CDR3 is made up of 12 amino acids. Trimming pared 7 bases from V and 6 bases from J, leaving 10 bases between. The CDR3 reads CASTVSVQPQHF. The CDR3 DNA sequence: TGTGCCAGCACAGTCTCCGTTCAGCCCCAGCATTTT.

With respect to this clonotype: A much larger clone is a single base away; this may be a read error. The V and J genes are TRBV12-3 or TRBV12-4 and TRBJ2-5, with 7 bases matching TRBD1. Trimming at V came to 7 bases and at J to 1 base, leaving 6 bases not matched to a gene. The CDR3 sequence is 14 residues long. CDR3 DNA sequence: TGTGCCAGCATCCTGAGGGGGCCCCAAGAGACCCAGTACTTC. Its translation is CASILRGPQETQYF.

There are many counts of this clonotype. The chain has TRBV3-1 and TRBJ1-2, with a weak D call TRBD1 (5 bases). V lost 4 bases and J lost 8, with 11 bases in between. CDR1 LGHDT and CDR2 YNNKEL come from the germline V gene (reference sequence). The CDR3 is 12 amino acids. The CDR3 DNA is TGTGCCAGCAGCCCCTTGGGGGGAGGCTACACCTTC. It specifies CASSPLGGGYTF.

As regards this clonotype: Being one base from a much bigger clone, this may be a read error. V usage is TRBV20-1 and J usage is TRBJ2-7; D perhaps matches TRBD1 (6 bases). Per germline, CDR1 DFQATT and CDR2 SNEGSKA (reference sequence). Trimming took 0 bases from V and 2 from J, leaving 14 bases between them. The CDR3 has 15 amino acids. Here the CDR3 DNA reads TGCAGTGCTAGAGATCCGGGACATATAACCTACGAGCAGTACTTC. This encodes CSARDPGHITYEQYF.

This clonotype occurred many times. The J gene is TRBJ2-7, the V gene TRBV27; 7 nucleotides match TRBD1. With V trimmed by 6 bases and J by 1 base, 15 bases remained unmatched. This CDR3 has 17 amino acids. CDR1 and CDR2 (germline): MNHEY, SMNVEV (reference sequence). CDR3 DNA sequence: TGTGCCAGCAGCCAAAAGGGACAGACCAAACATTCCTACGAGCAGTACTTC. Protein sequence: CASSQKGQTKHSYEQYF.

This clonotype was detected ten times or more. The chain has TRBV5-1 and TRBJ2-6; D may be TRBD1 or TRBD2 (6 bases each). With 4 bases removed from V and 0 bases from J, the gap between germline ends came to 14 bases. The CDR3 sequence is 17 residues long. The germline V gene has CDR1 SGHRS and CDR2 YFSETQ. CDR3 in DNA: TGCGCCAGCAGCAAGGGGGGTCTAAGCTCTGGGGCCAACGTCCTGACTTTC. Protein product: CASSKGGLSSGANVLTF.

This clonotype was seen many times. The CDR3 bases are TGTGCCAGCAGGTCGAGTGGGGCCAATTTCTACGAGCAGTACTTC. Translated, it gives CASRSSGANFYEQYF. The chain uses TRBV12-3 or TRBV12-4 and TRBJ2-7, with a weak D call TRBD1 (5 bases). V lost 6 bases to trimming and J lost 3 bases, with 18 bases between them. The CDR3 sequence is 15 residues long.

This clonotype was seen repeatedly, ten times or more. The chain carries TRBV6-2 or TRBV6-3 and TRBJ1-2, with D perhaps TRBD1 (5 bases). V was shortened by 5 bases and J by 4 bases, with 17 bases between the two germline ends. CDR1 is MNHEY and CDR2 is SVGEGT in the germline V gene. CDR3 length: 15 residues. The CDR3 DNA follows: TGTGCCAGCAGTAACACCGGGACGATACCCTATGGCTACACCTTC. This gives the protein CASSNTGTIPYGYTF.

The gene calls are TRBV7-9 and TRBJ2-3; TRBD1 agrees at 8 bases. The CDR3 loop spans 14 amino acids. Germline CDR1 and CDR2: SEHNR and FQNEAQ (reference sequence). The V gene end was trimmed by 5 bases and the J gene end by 7 bases; junction bases not matched to a gene: 8. Here the CDR3 reads CASSPGTGYYTQYF. The CDR3 DNA is TGTGCCAGCAGCCCCGGGACAGGTTATTATACGCAGTATTTT.